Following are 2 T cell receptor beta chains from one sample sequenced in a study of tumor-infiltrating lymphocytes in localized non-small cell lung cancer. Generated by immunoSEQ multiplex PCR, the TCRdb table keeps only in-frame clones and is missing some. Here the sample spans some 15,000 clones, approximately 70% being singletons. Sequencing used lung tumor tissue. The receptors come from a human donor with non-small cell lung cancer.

CDR3 region: CASSYVSGYEQYF. CDR3 DNA: TGTGCCAGCAGTTACGTGTCAGGGTACGAGCAGTACTTC. The gene calls are TRBV6-6 and TRBJ2-7; possibly TRBD1 for D (5 bases). Trimming stripped 2 bases from V and 4 bases from J, with 9 bases between. The CDR3 runs to 13 residues. The germline gives CDR1 MNHNY, CDR2 SVGAGI (reference sequence).

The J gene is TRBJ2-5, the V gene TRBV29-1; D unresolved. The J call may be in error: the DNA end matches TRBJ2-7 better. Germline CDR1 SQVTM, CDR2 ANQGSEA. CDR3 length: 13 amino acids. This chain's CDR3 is CSVEIGDSYEQYF. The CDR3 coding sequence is TGCAGCGTTGAAATCGGAGACTCCTACGAGCAGTACTTC.